This entry concerns a single T cell receptor (beta chain). In germline, CDR1 is SEHNR, CDR2 FQNEAQ (reference sequence). Trimming pared 5 bases from V and 4 bases from J, leaving 18 bases between. This CDR3 is 16 amino acids long. These data originate in a study of T cell responses to AZD1222 COVID-19 vaccine. As for the study in general: Second doses at about 4 or about 12 weeks were pooled.

Assay: immunoSEQ multiplex PCR; the TCRdb copy retains only in-frame clones and omits some. The data hold around 100,000 clones, with approximately 91% observed a single time. The clonotype originates from an adult in good health. Here the sequenced sample was peripheral blood, taken on day 0 of AZD1222 vaccination. The chain has TRBV7-9 and TRBJ1-3; TRBD1 is a possible D gene (5 bases). The CDR3: CASSPPGRSWGNTIYF. The CDR3 nucleotides are TGTGCCAGCAGCCCCCCGGGACGATCATGGGGAAACACCATATATTTT. Using reference TRBV7-9 and TRBJ1-3 for the parts outside the CDR3, the full variable domain is DTGVSQNPRHKITKRGQNVTFRCDPISEHNRLYWYRQTLGQGPEFLTYFQNEAQLEKSRLLSDRFSAERPKGSFSTLEIQRTEQGDSAMYLCASSPPGRSWGNTIYFGEGSWLTVV.